The rows below give T cell receptor beta chains drawn from one sample of a study of blood T cell repertoires in COVID-19. The table came from immunoSEQ multiplex PCR; TCRdb's copy has only in-frame clones and leaves some out. The sample has around 100,000 clones, 80% to 95% seen once. Sequencing was done on a sample of peripheral blood. These receptors all come from a man in his forties or fifties with active COVID-19. CDR3s include the opening cysteine and the closing phenylalanine or tryptophan. Each record gives: clone size, V gene, D gene, J gene, CDR3 protein, CDR3 DNA. A D gene is named only where the DNA matches it firmly. Not every row has a clone size; where given, it reads once, few, many or a size class.

abundance: NA
v_gene: TRBV6-7
d_gene: NA
j_gene: TRBJ2-4
CDR3aa: CASSSQTPGQRLAKNIQYF
CDR3nt: TGTGCCAGCAGTTCTCAGACCCCCGGACAACGTCTAGCCAAAAACATTCAGTACTTC

abundance: NA
v_gene: TRBV7-2
d_gene: NA
j_gene: TRBJ2-1
CDR3aa: CASSFADYNEQFF
CDR3nt: TGTGCCAGCAGCTTCGCAGACTACAATGAGCAGTTCTTC

abundance: NA
v_gene: TRBV28
d_gene: TRBD1
j_gene: TRBJ2-7
CDR3aa: CASTLSQGDPYEQYF
CDR3nt: TGTGCCAGCACCCTCTCACAGGGGGACCCGTACGAGCAGTACTTC

abundance: once
v_gene: TRBV6-5
d_gene: NA
j_gene: TRBJ1-4
CDR3aa: CASSLWGGEKLFF
CDR3nt: TGTGCCAGCAGTCTTTGGGGGGGTGAAAAACTGTTTTTT

abundance: NA
v_gene: TRBV9
d_gene: NA
j_gene: TRBJ1-3
CDR3aa: CASSPTVTGAGNTIYF
CDR3nt: TGTGCCAGCAGCCCGACGGTAACGGGAGCTGGAAACACCATATATTTT

abundance: NA
v_gene: TRBV28
d_gene: TRBD1
j_gene: TRBJ2-3
CDR3aa: CASGKQGPSTDTQYF
CDR3nt: TGTGCCAGCGGAAAACAGGGGCCTAGCACAGATACGCAGTATTTT

abundance: NA
v_gene: TRBV11-2
d_gene: NA
j_gene: TRBJ2-5
CDR3aa: CASSQGSVFQETQYF
CDR3nt: TGTGCCAGCAGCCAGGGGTCAGTCTTCCAAGAGACCCAGTACTTC

abundance: NA
v_gene: TRBV10-2
d_gene: NA
j_gene: TRBJ1-6
CDR3aa: CASSLGRGRTNSPLHF
CDR3nt: TGCGCCAGCAGTCTCGGGCGGGGACGGACAAATTCACCCCTCCACTTT

abundance: NA
v_gene: TRBV19
d_gene: TRBD2
j_gene: TRBJ2-2
CDR3aa: CASSVIAGTGELFF
CDR3nt: TGTGCCAGTAGTGTAATAGCGGGAACCGGGGAGCTGTTTTTT

abundance: NA
v_gene: TRBV25-1
d_gene: NA
j_gene: TRBJ1-4
CDR3aa: CASTRGGTNEKLFF
CDR3nt: TGTGCCAGCACCCGGGGGGGAACTAATGAAAAACTGTTTTTT

abundance: NA
v_gene: TRBV4-1
d_gene: NA
j_gene: TRBJ2-4
CDR3aa: CASSQLGLAKNIQYF
CDR3nt: TGCGCCAGCAGCCAGCTAGGCCTAGCCAAAAACATTCAGTACTTC

abundance: NA
v_gene: TRBV2
d_gene: NA
j_gene: TRBJ1-1
CDR3aa: CASTLIQENTEAFF
CDR3nt: TGTGCCAGCACTTTGATCCAGGAAAACACTGAAGCTTTCTTT

abundance: NA
v_gene: TRBV7-3
d_gene: TRBD1
j_gene: TRBJ2-2
CDR3aa: CASRRDSGNTGELFF
CDR3nt: TGTGCCAGCAGGAGGGACAGCGGGAACACCGGGGAGCTGTTTTTT

abundance: NA
v_gene: TRBV3-1/TRBV3-2
d_gene: TRBD2
j_gene: TRBJ2-1
CDR3aa: CASSQGNGRAGGNEQFF
CDR3nt: TGTGCCAGCAGCCAAGGGAACGGGAGGGCCGGAGGCAATGAGCAGTTCTTC

abundance: NA
v_gene: TRBV11-2
d_gene: NA
j_gene: TRBJ1-6
CDR3aa: CASSHYNSPLHF
CDR3nt: TGTGCCAGCAGCCACTATAATTCACCCCTCCACTTT

abundance: NA
v_gene: TRBV6-1
d_gene: NA
j_gene: TRBJ1-5
CDR3aa: CASSESGLQPQHF
CDR3nt: TGTGCCAGCAGTGAATCCGGGTTACAGCCCCAGCATTTT

abundance: NA
v_gene: TRBV3-1/TRBV3-2
d_gene: TRBD2
j_gene: TRBJ2-3
CDR3aa: CASSPTSGRAPDTQYF
CDR3nt: TGTGCCAGCAGCCCAACTAGCGGGAGGGCCCCAGATACGCAGTATTTT